The entry below gives a single TCR beta chain sequence along with its context. Its target is unknown. These data belong to a study of cytomegalovirus exposure and HLA in healthy donors. Study details: The 120 million or so unique TCR beta sequences, from roughly 170 million T cells, were found by an earlier analysis.

CDR1 and CDR2 (germline): SGHNT, YYREEE (reference sequence). Trimming took 0 bases from V and 1 from J, leaving 7 bases between them. The CDR3 is made up of 14 amino acids. The primer mix had 60 Vbeta and 13 Jbeta primers. This table comes from immunoSEQ multiplex PCR, and its TCRdb copy is limited to in-frame clones, with some not included. Among about 140,000 clones listed, approximately 79% were seen once. Study-wide points: The investigators catalogued 150 to 200 TCR beta chains as cytomegalovirus-associated. TCR beta chain V- and J-gene trimming was linked, in a later analysis, to a missense variant in DCLRE1C. Some highly shared sequence variants likely arose as a pipeline artifact.

The chain has TRBV5-4 and TRBJ2-5; D call uncertain. Input material: PBMCs. This TCR was recovered from a female donor in good health and CMV-seronegative. The CDR3 DNA sequence: TGTGCCAGCAGCTTGGTCGTCAGCCAAGAGACCCAGTACTTC. It codes for CASSLVVSQETQYF.